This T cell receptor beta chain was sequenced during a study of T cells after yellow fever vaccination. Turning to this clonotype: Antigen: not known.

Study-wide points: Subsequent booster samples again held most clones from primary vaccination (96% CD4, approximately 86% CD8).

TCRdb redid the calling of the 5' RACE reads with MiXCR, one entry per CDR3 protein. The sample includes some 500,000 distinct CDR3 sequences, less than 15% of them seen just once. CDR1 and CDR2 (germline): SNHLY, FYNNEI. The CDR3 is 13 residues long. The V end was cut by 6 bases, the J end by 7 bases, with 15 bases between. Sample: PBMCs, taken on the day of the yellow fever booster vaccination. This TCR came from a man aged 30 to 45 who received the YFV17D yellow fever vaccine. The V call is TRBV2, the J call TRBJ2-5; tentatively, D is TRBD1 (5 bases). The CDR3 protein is CASSKDTWGTQYF. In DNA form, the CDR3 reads TGTGCCAGCAGCAAGGACACATGGGGGACCCAGTACTTC.